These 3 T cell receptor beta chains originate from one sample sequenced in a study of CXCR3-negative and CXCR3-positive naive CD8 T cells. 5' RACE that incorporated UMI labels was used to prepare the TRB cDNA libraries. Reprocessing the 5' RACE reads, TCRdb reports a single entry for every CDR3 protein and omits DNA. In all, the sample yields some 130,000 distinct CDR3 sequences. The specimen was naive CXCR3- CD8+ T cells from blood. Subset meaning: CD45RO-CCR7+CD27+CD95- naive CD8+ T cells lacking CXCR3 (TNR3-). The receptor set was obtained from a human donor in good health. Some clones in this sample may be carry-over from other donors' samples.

The CDR3 spells CASSQGSGGLYEQYF. V usage is TRBV4-1 and J usage is TRBJ2-7; checking the TCRdb D call of TRBD1 is not possible without DNA. The CDR3 is 15 amino acids. Germline V gene lookup returns CDR1 MGHRA and CDR2 YSYEKL.

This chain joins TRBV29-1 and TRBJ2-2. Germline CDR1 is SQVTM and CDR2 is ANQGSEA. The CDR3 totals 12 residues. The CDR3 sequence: CSVAENTGELFF.

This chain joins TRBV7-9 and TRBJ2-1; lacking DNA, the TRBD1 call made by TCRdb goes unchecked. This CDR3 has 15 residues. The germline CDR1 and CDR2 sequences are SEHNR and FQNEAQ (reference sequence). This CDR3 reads CASSLAGTDYNEQFF.